This T cell receptor beta chain was identified during a study of human T cells and chemical hapten exposure. TCRdb ran MiXCR on the RACE reads and lists one entry per CDR3 protein. The sample has some 94,000 distinct CDR3 sequences; approximately 13% are singletons. The time point was: patch test 1, 2 weeks after DPC sensitization. The treatment denotes: therapeutic diphenylcyclopropenone sensitization with weekly scalp DPC. Trimming took 3 bases from V and 3 from J; bases not matched to a gene: 2. The CDR3 extends over 14 amino acids. CDR1 is LGHNA, CDR2 YSLEER, per germline. The J gene is TRBJ2-5, the V gene TRBV4-3; 9 bases line up with TRBD1. Sequencing was performed on whole blood, taken in connection with sensitization to the hapten diphenylcyclopropenone (DPC). This sequence was found in a woman aged 40-49 years with alopecia areata. Some clones in this sample may be carry-over from other donors' samples. This CDR3 is CASSQGQGKETQYF. CDR3 nucleotide sequence: TGCGCCAGCAGCCAGGGACAGGGTAAAGAGACCCAGTACTTC.